This T cell receptor (beta chain) was captured by sequencing in a study of T-cell memory formation after mild COVID-19. Study-wide results and caveats: Clones that contracted clustered mainly in CM and EM if CD4+ and in EMRA if CD8+. Contracting clones from day 15 to 85 had balanced CD4/CD8; later expanders favoured CD4+.

Constant-segment primers served in 5'RACE that generated TCR alpha and TCR beta cDNA libraries bearing sample barcodes and UMIs. Using its own MiXCR run on the 5' RACE reads, TCRdb lists one record per CDR3 protein. The sample lists some 150,000 distinct CDR3 sequences; around 5.8% were seen once. The junction had 14 bases not matched to a gene; V was cut back by 4 bases and J by 6 bases. CDR1 and CDR2 from the germline V gene are SQVTM and ANQGSEA. The CDR3 has 15 residues. A note on this clonotype: Its antigen is unidentified.

The V and J genes are TRBV29-1 and TRBJ2-7; 8 bases are a match to TRBD1. Sequencing input: PBMCs or a T cell subset sorted from them (not recorded which). The TCR sequence derives from an adult woman who had mild COVID-19 (a few samples of this study predate the infection). Cell type and time point are not known. The CDR3, as DNA: TGCAGCGTTGTCCTCTCGGGCAGGGGGCTGGGCGAGCAGTACTTC. Translated: CSVVLSGRGLGEQYF.